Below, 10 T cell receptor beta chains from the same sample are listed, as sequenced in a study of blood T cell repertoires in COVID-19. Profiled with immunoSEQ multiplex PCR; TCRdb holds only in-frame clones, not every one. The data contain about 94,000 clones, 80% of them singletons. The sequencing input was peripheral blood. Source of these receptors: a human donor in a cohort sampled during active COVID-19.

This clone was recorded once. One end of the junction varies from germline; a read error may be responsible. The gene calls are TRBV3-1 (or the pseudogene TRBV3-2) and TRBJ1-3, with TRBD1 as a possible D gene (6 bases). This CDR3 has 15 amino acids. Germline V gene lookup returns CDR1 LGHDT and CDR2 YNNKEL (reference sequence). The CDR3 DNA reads TGTGCCAGCAGCCACTTCTCGGCGGAGGCGACAGGACCACATTTT. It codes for CASSHFSAEATGPHF.

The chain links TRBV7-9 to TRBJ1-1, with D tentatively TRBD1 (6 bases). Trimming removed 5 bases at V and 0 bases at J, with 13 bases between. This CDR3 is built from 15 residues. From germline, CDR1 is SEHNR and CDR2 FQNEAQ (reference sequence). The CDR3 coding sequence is TGTGCCAGCAGCGGAGACAGGTTTATGAACACTGAAGCTTTCTTT. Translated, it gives CASSGDRFMNTEAFF.

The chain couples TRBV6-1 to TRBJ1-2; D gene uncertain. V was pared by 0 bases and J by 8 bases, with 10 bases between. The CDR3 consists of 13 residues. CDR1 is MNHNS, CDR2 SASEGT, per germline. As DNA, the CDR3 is TGTGCCAGCAGTGAAGCAGCAGGTGTAGGCTACACCTTC. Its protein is CASSEAAGVGYTF.

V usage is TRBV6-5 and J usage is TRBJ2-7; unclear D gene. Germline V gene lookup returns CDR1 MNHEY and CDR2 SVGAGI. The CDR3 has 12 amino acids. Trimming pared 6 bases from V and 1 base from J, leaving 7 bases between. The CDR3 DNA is TGTGCCAGCAGGCAGGTGTCCTACGAGCAGTACTTC. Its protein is CASRQVSYEQYF.

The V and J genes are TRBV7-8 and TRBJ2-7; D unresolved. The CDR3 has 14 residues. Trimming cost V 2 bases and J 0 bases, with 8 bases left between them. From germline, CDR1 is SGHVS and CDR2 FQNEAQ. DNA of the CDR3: TGTGCCAGCAGCTTACCTGACACCTCCTACGAGCAGTACTTC. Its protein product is CASSLPDTSYEQYF.

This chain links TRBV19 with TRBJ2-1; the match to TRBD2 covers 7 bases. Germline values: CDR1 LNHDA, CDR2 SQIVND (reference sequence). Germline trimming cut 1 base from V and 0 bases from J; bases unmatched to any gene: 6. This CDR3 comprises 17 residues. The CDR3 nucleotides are TGTGCCAGTAGTATAGGCGGGGGAGCCTCCTCCTACAATGAGCAGTTCTTC. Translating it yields CASSIGGGASSYNEQFF. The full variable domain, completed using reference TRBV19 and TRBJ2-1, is DGGITQSPKYLFRKEGQNVTLSCEQNLNHDAMYWYRQDPGQGLRLIYYSQIVNDFQKGDIAEGYSVSREKKESFPLTVTSAQKNPTAFYLCASSIGGGASSYNEQFFGPGTRLTVL.

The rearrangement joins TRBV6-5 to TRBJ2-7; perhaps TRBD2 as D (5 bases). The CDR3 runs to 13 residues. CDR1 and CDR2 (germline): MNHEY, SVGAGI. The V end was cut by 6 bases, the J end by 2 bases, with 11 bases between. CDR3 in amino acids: CASRVAPTYEQYF. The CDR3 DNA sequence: TGTGCCAGCAGAGTAGCGCCTACCTACGAGCAGTACTTC.

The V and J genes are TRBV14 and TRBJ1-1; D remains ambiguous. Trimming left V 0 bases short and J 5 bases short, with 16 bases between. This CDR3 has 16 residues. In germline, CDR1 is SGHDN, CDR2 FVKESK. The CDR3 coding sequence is TGTGCCAGCAGCCAAGATGGGTTAGGGAGTCGGACTGAAGCTTTCTTT. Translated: CASSQDGLGSRTEAFF. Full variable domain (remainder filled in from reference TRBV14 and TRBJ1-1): EAGVTQFPSHSVIEKGQTVTLRCDPISGHDNLYWYRRVMGKEIKFLLHFVKESKQDESGMPNNRFLAERTGGTYSTLKVQPAELEDSGVYFCASSQDGLGSRTEAFFGQGTRLTVV.

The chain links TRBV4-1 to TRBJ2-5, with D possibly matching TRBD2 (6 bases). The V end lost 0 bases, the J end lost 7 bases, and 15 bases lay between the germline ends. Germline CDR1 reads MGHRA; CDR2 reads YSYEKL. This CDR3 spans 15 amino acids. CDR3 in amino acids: CASSQELGTGGTQYF. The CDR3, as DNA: TGCGCCAGCAGCCAAGAGCTAGGGACCGGGGGGACCCAGTACTTC.

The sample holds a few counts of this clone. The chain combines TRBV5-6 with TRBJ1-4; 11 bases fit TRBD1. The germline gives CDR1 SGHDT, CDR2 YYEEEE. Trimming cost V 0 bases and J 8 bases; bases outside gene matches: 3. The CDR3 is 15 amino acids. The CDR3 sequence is CASSLGTGGGEKLFF. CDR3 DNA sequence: TGTGCCAGCAGCTTGGGGACAGGGGGCGGCGAAAAACTGTTTTTT.